This T cell receptor beta chain was recovered during a study of technical replicates of blood from a few donors. Only in-frame clones appear in the TCRdb table, and some are missing; sequencing was by immunoSEQ multiplex PCR. The sample shows some 81,000 clones, 75% to 95% of them seen only once. This sequence originates from a human donor in good health. Specimen: T cells isolated from PBMCs.

The CDR3 protein is CASRLTGFGNSPLHF. CDR3 in DNA: TGTGCCAGCAGGCTCACAGGGTTCGGCAATTCACCCCTCCACTTT. The chain recombines TRBV2 with TRBJ1-6; TRBD1 might be the D (6 bases). The CDR3 consists of 15 residues. Per germline, CDR1 SNHLY and CDR2 FYNNEI. Trimming shortened V by 6 bases and J by 7 bases, and 16 bases separated the two germline ends.